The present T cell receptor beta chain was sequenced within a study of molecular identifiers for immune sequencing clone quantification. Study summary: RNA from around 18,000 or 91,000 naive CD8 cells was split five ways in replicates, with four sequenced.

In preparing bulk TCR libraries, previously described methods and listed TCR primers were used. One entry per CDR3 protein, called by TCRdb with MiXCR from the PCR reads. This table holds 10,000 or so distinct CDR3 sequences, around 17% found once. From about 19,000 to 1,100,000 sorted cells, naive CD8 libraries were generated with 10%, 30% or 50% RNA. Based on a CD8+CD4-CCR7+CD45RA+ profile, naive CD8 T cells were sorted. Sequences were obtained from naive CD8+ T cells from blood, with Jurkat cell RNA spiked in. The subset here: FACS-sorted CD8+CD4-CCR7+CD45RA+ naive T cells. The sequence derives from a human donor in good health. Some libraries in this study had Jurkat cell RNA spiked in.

CDR3 in DNA: TGCAGTGCTAGGATGAACCCAAGCTCCTACAATGAGCAGTTCTTC. It yields the protein CSARMNPSSYNEQFF. This chain links TRBV20-1 with TRBJ2-1; unclear D gene. Per the germline V gene, CDR1 is DFQATT and CDR2 is SNEGSKA (reference sequence). V lost 3 bases to trimming and J lost 0 bases, with 12 bases between them. The CDR3 covers 15 residues.